This T cell receptor (beta chain) was found in a study of T cells in Graves' hyperthyroidism and ophthalmopathy. The CDR3 extends over 13 amino acids. Germline CDR1 reads WSHSY; CDR2 reads SAAADI. V lost 5 bases and J 8 bases, leaving 12 bases between the germline ends. The sample holds many counts of this clonotype. RNA transcripts yielded amplified TCR beta CDR3 regions. During a first-round RT-PCR of the TCR CDR3, the HTBI primer set was used. TCRdb redid the calling of the multiplex PCR reads with MiXCR, one entry per CDR3 protein. The table includes roughly 710,000 distinct CDR3 sequences, approximately 40% detected once.

Sequenced input: blood. The receptor's source is a woman in her thirties or forties with Graves' hyperthyroidism. The chain recombines TRBV10-2 with TRBJ1-4; the D gene is possibly TRBD1 (6 bases). The DNA of the CDR3 is TGCGCCAGCAGTCCGAGGGGGGGGGAAAAACTGTTTTTT. Encoded protein: CASSPRGGEKLFF.